A single TCR beta chain is shown here with its context. Its antigen is unknown. This record belongs to a study of OX40 agonist ivuxolimab in advanced cancers. The overall study: Ivuxolimab, an agonist antibody against OX40 (CD134), was given to patients. People who had prior anti-PD-1, anti-PD-L1 or anti-CTLA-4 therapy could take part, and roughly 44% had some.

This CDR3 has 14 amino acids. The germline V gene has CDR1 MNHEY and CDR2 SMNVEV (reference sequence). V gave up 5 bases and J gave up 0 bases, with 10 bases separating them. Sequencing was performed with immunoSEQ multiplex PCR; in TCRdb, only in-frame clones are kept and a portion is missing. This table holds tens of thousands of clones, approximately 91% found once. Study-wide findings and caveats: Part of the nonresponder group also had normalized T-cell clonal expansion that was low.

The receptor was isolated from an adult with an advanced solid tumor such as melanoma, head and neck, liver or kidney cancer. This chain links TRBV27 with TRBJ1-2; perhaps TRBD1 as D (5 bases). The sequences come from CD4+ or CD8+ T cells sorted from blood, collected in a trial of the OX40 agonist ivuxolimab. The DNA for the CDR3 is TGTGCCAGCAGTAGCCAGGGAACTAACTATGGCTACACCTTC. It specifies CASSSQGTNYGYTF.